The 13 T cell receptor beta chains below come from one sample, sequenced in a study of blood T cell repertoires in COVID-19. The repertoire was sequenced with immunoSEQ multiplex PCR; TCRdb's copy has only in-frame clones and lacks some. This sample carries over 250,000 clones, approximately 90% of them seen once, and the ten largest clones take less than 3%. Sequences were obtained from PBMCs or T cells enriched from blood (not recorded which). The source is a woman aged 50 to 60 who had recovered from COVID-19.

This clone came up a few times. V usage is TRBV6-5 and J usage is TRBJ2-1; maybe TRBD2 (6 bases). V was clipped by 11 bases and J by 0 bases, with 17 bases between them. The germline gives CDR1 MNHEY, CDR2 SVGAGI. The CDR3 spans 15 residues. CDR3 DNA: TGTGCCGCAAGAAGAACTAGCAGCTCCTACAATGAGCAGTTCTTC. It codes for CAARRTSSSYNEQFF.

The chain has TRBV5-8 and TRBJ1-4, with a weak D call TRBD1 (6 bases). The CDR3 runs to 13 residues. Germline loops: CDR1 SGHTS, CDR2 YDEGEE. Between the trimmed V and J ends, which lost 4 bases and 5 bases, there was a span of 9 bases. For the CDR3, the DNA is TGTGCCAGCAGCACCGGACAGAATGAAAAACTGTTTTTT. Its protein product is CASSTGQNEKLFF.

This sequence joins TRBV6-5 and TRBJ1-1; no reliable D call. This CDR3 contains 15 residues. Germline V gene sequence: CDR1 MNHEY, CDR2 SVGAGI. The V gene lost 8 bases and the J gene lost 0 bases, with 16 bases spanning the gap. DNA for the CDR3: TGTGCCAGCGGGGAGACGGCAAGCCTGAACACTGAAGCTTTCTTT. Protein: CASGETASLNTEAFF.

The chain uses TRBV7-8 and TRBJ1-5; D is unresolved. Trimming removed 5 bases from V and 0 bases from J, with 14 bases in between. The CDR3 is 16 residues long. Germline V gene sequence: CDR1 SGHVS, CDR2 FQNEAQ. The CDR3 region is CASSRGGVFSNQPQHF. The CDR3 coding sequence is TGTGCCAGCAGCCGAGGCGGGGTTTTTAGCAATCAGCCCCAGCATTTT. The full variable domain, with the rest looked up from reference TRBV7-8 and TRBJ1-5, is GAGVSQSPRYKVAKRGQDVALRCDPISGHVSLFWYQQALGQGPEFLTYFQNEAQLDKSGLPSDRFFAERPEGSVSTLKIQRTQQEDSAVYLCASSRGGVFSNQPQHFGDGTRLSIL.

The rearrangement joins TRBV19 to TRBJ2-3; D uncertain. V was clipped by 5 bases and J by 7 bases, with 10 bases between them. CDR3 size: 12 residues. Per germline, CDR1 LNHDA and CDR2 SQIVND (reference sequence). Here the CDR3 DNA reads TGTGCCAGTAGTCTCAATGAGAATACGCAGTATTTT. Its protein is CASSLNENTQYF. The full variable domain, its missing parts supplied by reference TRBV19 and TRBJ2-3, is DGGITQSPKYLFRKEGQNVTLSCEQNLNHDAMYWYRQDPGQGLRLIYYSQIVNDFQKGDIAEGYSVSREKKESFPLTVTSAQKNPTAFYLCASSLNENTQYFGPGTRLTVL.

This chain joins TRBV5-6 and TRBJ2-7; TRBD1 matches at 11 bases. There are 15 residues in the CDR3. CDR1 and CDR2 (germline): SGHDT, YYEEEE. V was clipped by 3 bases and J by 3 bases; unmatched bases: 5. The CDR3 spells CASSWAGTGGYEQYF. The CDR3 region has the DNA TGTGCCAGCAGCTGGGCCGGGACAGGGGGCTACGAGCAGTACTTC. Combining the CDR3 with reference TRBV5-6 and TRBJ2-7 gives the whole variable domain DAGVTQSPTHLIKTRGQQVTLRCSPKSGHDTVSWYQQALGQGPQFIFQYYEEEERQRGNFPDRFSGHQFPNYSSELNVNALLLGDSALYLCASSWAGTGGYEQYFGPGTRLTVT.

The V gene is TRBV6-2 or TRBV6-3, the J gene TRBJ2-1, with 12 bases fitting TRBD2. From germline, CDR1 is MNHEY and CDR2 SVGEGT. After removal of 2 bases from V and 7 bases from J, the junction contained 3 bases not matched to a gene. The CDR3 is 15 amino acids. This chain's CDR3 is CASSYEGLAGNEQFF. The CDR3 coding sequence is TGTGCCAGCAGTTACGAGGGACTAGCGGGTAATGAGCAGTTCTTC.

The chain links TRBV9 to TRBJ1-2; TRBD1 matches 9 bases. The J segment lost 5 bases and the V segment lost 3 bases, leaving 5 bases of the junction unmatched. The length of the CDR3 is 14 residues. CDR1 and CDR2 (germline): SGDLS, YYNGEE. DNA for the CDR3: TGTGCCAGCAGCGCACAGGGGGCTCGGTATGGCTACACCTTC. It encodes CASSAQGARYGYTF.

The rearrangement joins TRBV6-6 to TRBJ2-7; TRBD1 might be the D (5 bases). The V gene lost 7 bases and the J gene lost 2 bases, with 15 bases spanning the gap. The CDR3 covers 14 residues. Germline-derived CDR1 and CDR2 are MNHNY and SVGAGI (reference sequence). CDR3 in amino acids: CASTPQVITYEQYF. The CDR3 coding sequence is TGTGCCAGCACTCCACAGGTCATTACCTACGAGCAGTACTTC.

This clone was seen only once. The chain has TRBV27 and TRBJ2-2; D may be TRBD1 (8 bases). V lost 4 bases, J lost 7 bases, and 13 bases lay in between. CDR1 MNHEY and CDR2 SMNVEV come from the germline V gene (reference sequence). The CDR3 length is 14 residues. The CDR3 sequence is CASSYTGGGGELFF. CDR3 nucleotides: TGTGCCAGCAGTTACACAGGGGGGGGCGGGGAGCTGTTTTTT.

The chain joins TRBV6-5 to TRBJ1-2, with D possibly being TRBD1 (5 bases). The CDR3 sequence is 13 residues long. V was cut by 6 bases and J by 4 bases, with 12 bases left in between. CDR1 and CDR2 from the germline V gene are MNHEY and SVGAGI. In nucleotides, the CDR3 is TGTGCCAGCAGGCCCGGACATTTCTATGGCTACACCTTC. Translated: CASRPGHFYGYTF.

CDR3 region: CASSEANLGLNSPLHF. The CDR3 DNA reads TGTGCCAGCAGTGAAGCGAATTTAGGACTGAATTCACCCCTCCACTTT. V gene TRBV6-1 combines with J gene TRBJ1-6; D is unclear. Trimming pared 0 bases from V and 7 bases from J, leaving 13 bases between. The germline CDR1 and CDR2 sequences are MNHNS and SASEGT. This CDR3 contains 16 residues.

The CDR3 is CASSQDGPPSEKLFF. The CDR3 region has the DNA TGTGCCAGTAGTCAGGATGGGCCACCGAGTGAAAAACTGTTTTTT. The V gene is TRBV19, the J gene TRBJ1-4; D not certain. Germline V gene data show CDR1 as LNHDA and CDR2 as SQIVND (reference sequence). The CDR3 contains 15 residues. Trimming cost V 5 bases and J 7 bases, with 17 bases left between them.